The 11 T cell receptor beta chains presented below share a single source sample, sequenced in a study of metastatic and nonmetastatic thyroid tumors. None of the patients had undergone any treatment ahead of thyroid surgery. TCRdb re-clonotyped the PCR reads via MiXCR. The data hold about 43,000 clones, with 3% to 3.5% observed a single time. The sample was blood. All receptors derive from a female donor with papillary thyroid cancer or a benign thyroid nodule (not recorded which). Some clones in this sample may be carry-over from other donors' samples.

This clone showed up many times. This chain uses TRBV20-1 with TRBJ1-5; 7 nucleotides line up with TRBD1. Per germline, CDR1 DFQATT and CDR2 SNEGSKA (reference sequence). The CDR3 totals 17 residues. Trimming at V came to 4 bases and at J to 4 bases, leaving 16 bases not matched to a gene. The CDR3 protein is CSATPIWTGIGNQPQHF. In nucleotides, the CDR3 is TGCAGTGCTACCCCCATATGGACAGGAATAGGGAATCAGCCCCAGCATTTT.

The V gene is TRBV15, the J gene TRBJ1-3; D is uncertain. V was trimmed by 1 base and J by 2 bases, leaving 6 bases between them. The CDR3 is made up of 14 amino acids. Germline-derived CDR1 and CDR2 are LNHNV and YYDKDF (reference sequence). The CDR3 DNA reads TGTGCCACCAGCAGAGTAACAGCTGGAAACACCATATATTTT. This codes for CATSRVTAGNTIYF.

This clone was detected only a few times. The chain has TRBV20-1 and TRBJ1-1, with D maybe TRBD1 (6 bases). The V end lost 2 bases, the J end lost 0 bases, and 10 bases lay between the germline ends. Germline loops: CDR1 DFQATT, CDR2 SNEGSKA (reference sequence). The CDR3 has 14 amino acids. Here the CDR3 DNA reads TGCAGTGCTAGATCGGGGGGCATGAACACTGAAGCTTTCTTT. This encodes CSARSGGMNTEAFF.

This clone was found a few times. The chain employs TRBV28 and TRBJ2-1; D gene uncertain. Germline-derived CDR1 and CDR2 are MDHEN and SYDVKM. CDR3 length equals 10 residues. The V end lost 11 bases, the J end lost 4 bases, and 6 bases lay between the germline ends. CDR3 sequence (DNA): TGTGCCGGAGAGTACAATGAGCAGTTCTTC. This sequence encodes CAGEYNEQFF.

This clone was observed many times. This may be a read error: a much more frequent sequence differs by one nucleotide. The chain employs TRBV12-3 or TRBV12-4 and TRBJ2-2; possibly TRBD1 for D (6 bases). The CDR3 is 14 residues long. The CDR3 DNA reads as TGTGCCAGCACCCCGGTTGGGGACACCGGGGAGCCGTTTTTT. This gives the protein CASTPVGDTGEPFF.

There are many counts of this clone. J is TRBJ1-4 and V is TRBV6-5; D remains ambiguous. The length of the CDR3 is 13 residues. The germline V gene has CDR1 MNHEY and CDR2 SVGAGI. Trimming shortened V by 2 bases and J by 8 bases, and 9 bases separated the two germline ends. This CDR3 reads CASSYRRGEKLFF. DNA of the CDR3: TGTGCCAGCAGTTACCGACGCGGGGAAAAACTGTTTTTT.

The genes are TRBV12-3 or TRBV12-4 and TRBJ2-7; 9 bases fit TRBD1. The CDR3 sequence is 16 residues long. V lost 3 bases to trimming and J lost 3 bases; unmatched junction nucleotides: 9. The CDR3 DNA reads TGTGCCAGCAGTTTCCACAGAGGACAGGGGAGCTACGAGCAGTACTTC. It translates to CASSFHRGQGSYEQYF.

In DNA form, the CDR3 reads TGTGCCAGCAGCTTAGTAGGGGGACAGGGTGGGGCTGAAGCTTTCTTT. It translates to CASSLVGGQGGAEAFF. This sequence joins TRBV11-2 and TRBJ1-1, with 9 positions matching TRBD1. Germline V gives CDR1 SGHAT, CDR2 FQNNGV. The CDR3 contains 16 residues. V gave up 1 base and J gave up 6 bases; unmatched junction bases: 9.

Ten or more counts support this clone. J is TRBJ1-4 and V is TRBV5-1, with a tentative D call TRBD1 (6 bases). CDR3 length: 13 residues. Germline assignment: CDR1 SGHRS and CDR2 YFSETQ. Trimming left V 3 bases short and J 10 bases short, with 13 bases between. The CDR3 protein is CASSSNRGGKLFF. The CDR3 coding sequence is TGCGCCAGCAGCTCAAATCGAGGGGGAAAACTGTTTTTT.

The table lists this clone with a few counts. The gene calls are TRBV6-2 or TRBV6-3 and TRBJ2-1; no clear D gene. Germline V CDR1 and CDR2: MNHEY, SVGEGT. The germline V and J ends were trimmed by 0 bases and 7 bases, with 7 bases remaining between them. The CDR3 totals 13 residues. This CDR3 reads CASSYSRVNEQFF. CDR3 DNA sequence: TGTGCCAGCAGTTACTCACGGGTTAATGAGCAGTTCTTC.

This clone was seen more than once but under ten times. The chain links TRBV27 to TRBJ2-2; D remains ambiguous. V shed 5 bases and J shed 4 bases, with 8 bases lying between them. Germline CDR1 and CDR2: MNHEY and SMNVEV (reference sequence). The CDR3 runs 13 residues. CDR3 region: CASSPQSTGELFF. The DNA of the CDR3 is TGTGCCAGCAGTCCCCAAAGCACCGGGGAGCTGTTTTTT.